The 26 T cell receptor beta chains below come from one sample, sequenced in a study of OX40 agonist ivuxolimab in advanced cancers. Library generation was performed with the immunoSEQ multiplex PCR assay. The source is immuneACCESS, and TCRdb retained only in-frame sequences with V and J called. Part of the clones is not carried over; for the studies checked, unresolved V genes explain less than half of this, and the remainder is unexplained. For this sample there are fewer than 20,000 clones; approximately 69% appear just once. The ten most abundant clones make up 20% to 30% of the sample. This specimen consisted of CD4+ or CD8+ T cells sorted from blood, obtained in a trial of the OX40 agonist ivuxolimab. Source of these receptors: an adult with an advanced solid tumor such as melanoma, head and neck, liver or kidney cancer.

In its sample, this clone was seen a few times. This chain links TRBV28 with TRBJ1-4; D not resolved. There are 15 residues in the CDR3. V dropped 4 bases and J dropped 7 bases, with 16 bases sitting between them. Germline assignment: CDR1 MDHEN and CDR2 SYDVKM. CDR3 residues: CASSSLPDATEKLFF. In DNA, the CDR3 is TGTGCCAGCAGTTCACTACCAGATGCAACTGAAAAACTGTTTTTT.

The V and J genes are TRBV5-4 and TRBJ2-7; the D gene is possibly TRBD2 (6 bases). The CDR3 is made up of 15 amino acids. Per the germline V gene, CDR1 is SGHNT and CDR2 is YYREEE (reference sequence). The germline V and J ends were trimmed by 2 bases and 4 bases, with 16 bases remaining between them. For the CDR3, the DNA is TGTGCCAGCAGCTTCGGGTTCGGGAGAGGGTACGAGCAGTACTTC. Its protein product is CASSFGFGRGYEQYF. Complete variable domain (other parts from reference TRBV5-4 and TRBJ2-7): ETGVTQSPTHLIKTRGQQVTLRCSSQSGHNTVSWYQQALGQGPQFIFQYYREEENGRGNFPPRFSGLQFPNYSSELNVNALELDDSALYLCASSFGFGRGYEQYFGPGTRLTVT.

This chain connects TRBV18 to TRBJ2-7; D is possibly TRBD1 or TRBD2 (6 bases each). Germline loops: CDR1 KGHSH, CDR2 LQKENI. Deletions cut 3 bases from V and 5 bases from J, with 17 bases between. The CDR3 consists of 15 residues. As DNA, the CDR3 is TGTGCCAGCTCACCGGGGGGCAGGGGACCCGACGAGCAGTACTTC. Residues: CASSPGGRGPDEQYF.

The V call is TRBV7-9, the J call TRBJ2-5; possibly TRBD1 for D (6 bases). Deletions cut 7 bases from V and 2 bases from J, with 14 bases between. Per the germline V gene, CDR1 is SEHNR and CDR2 is FQNEAQ (reference sequence). The CDR3 spans 14 residues. The DNA of the CDR3 is TGTGCCAGCACCGCCGACAGGAATCAAGAGACCCAGTACTTC. Translated, it gives CASTADRNQETQYF.

This chain joins TRBV9 and TRBJ2-2; no reliable D call. From germline, CDR1 is SGDLS and CDR2 YYNGEE. The CDR3 is 12 amino acids. V lost 3 bases, J lost 4 bases, and 4 bases lay in between. CDR3 sequence (DNA): TGTGCCAGCAGCGACGGCACCGGGGAGCTGTTTTTT. As protein: CASSDGTGELFF.

The DNA of the CDR3 is TGTGCCAGCAGCTTGTGGCCGGGCTACGAGCAGTACTTC. It encodes CASSLWPGYEQYF. The rearrangement uses TRBV5-6 and TRBJ2-7, with unresolved D. Germline loops: CDR1 SGHDT, CDR2 YYEEEE. V lost 1 base and J 3 bases, leaving 8 bases between the germline ends. CDR3 length equals 13 residues.

V is TRBV2 and J is TRBJ1-2; possible D gene TRBD1, 5 bases. Looked up from germline, CDR1 is SNHLY and CDR2 is FYNNEI. V lost 4 bases, J lost 6 bases, and 15 bases lay in between. The CDR3 has 14 amino acids. The CDR3 is CASSGARDRDGYTF. The CDR3 DNA reads TGTGCCAGCAGTGGGGCAAGGGACCGGGATGGCTACACCTTC.

The chain recombines TRBV28 with TRBJ1-4, with TRBD1 identical over 7 bases. Germline CDR1 and CDR2: MDHEN and SYDVKM. The CDR3 is 15 residues long. J lost 4 bases, V lost 3 bases, and 5 bases had no gene match. The CDR3 DNA follows: TGTGCCAGCAGTTTTGGGGACAGCCGTAATGAAAAACTGTTTTTT. Residues: CASSFGDSRNEKLFF.

CDR3 sequence (DNA): TGTGCCACCAGCAGAGATCGAGGGAGGGGTAACTATGGCTACACCTTC. Encoded protein: CATSRDRGRGNYGYTF. The chain uses TRBV15 and TRBJ1-2; possibly TRBD1 for D (5 bases). The CDR3 sequence is 16 residues long. Trimming removed 0 bases from V and 1 base from J, with 12 bases in between. CDR1 and CDR2 (germline): LNHNV, YYDKDF (reference sequence).

The table lists this clone with a count of one. The genes are TRBV29-1 and TRBJ2-3; no clear D. V lost 5 bases and J 1 base, leaving 13 bases between the germline ends. Germline CDR1 reads SQVTM; CDR2 reads ANQGSEA. CDR3 length: 14 amino acids. The chain's CDR3 is CSVPAVIGTDTQYF. The CDR3 DNA reads as TGCAGCGTTCCGGCGGTCATCGGCACAGATACGCAGTATTTT.

The V call is TRBV6-1, the J call TRBJ1-5; tentatively, D is TRBD1 (6 bases). V was trimmed by 11 bases and J by 6 bases, leaving 8 bases between them. Germline loops: CDR1 MNHNS, CDR2 SASEGT. This CDR3 contains 10 residues. The CDR3 region is CASGAQPQHF. The CDR3 DNA is TGTGCCTCGGGGGCTCAGCCCCAGCATTTT.

The chain recombines TRBV10-3 with TRBJ1-3; weak D call: TRBD1 (6 bases). The length of the CDR3 is 19 residues. V was pared by 4 bases and J by 4 bases, with 26 bases between. Per the germline V gene, CDR1 is ENHRY and CDR2 is SYGVKD. As DNA, the CDR3 is TGTGCCATCAGTGCCCTTCCGACCCAGGGGCCTAGCTCGGGAAACACCATATATTTT. Translation gives CAISALPTQGPSSGNTIYF.

The gene calls are TRBV30 and TRBJ1-2; 8 nucleotides agree with TRBD1. CDR1 GTSNPN and CDR2 SVGIG come from the germline V gene (reference sequence). This CDR3 region has 16 residues. V was pared by 7 bases and J by 7 bases, with 20 bases of the junction left unmatched. For the CDR3, the DNA is TGTGCCTCCCGCGCGACAGGGGCCCTACTAATGAGTGGCTACACCTTC. Amino acids: CASRATGALLMSGYTF.

This chain uses TRBV27 with TRBJ1-6; D is perhaps TRBD1 (6 bases). V dropped 6 bases and J dropped 4 bases, with 16 bases sitting between them. The CDR3 sequence is 16 residues long. Per the germline V gene, CDR1 is MNHEY and CDR2 is SMNVEV (reference sequence). CDR3 DNA sequence: TGTGCCAGCAGCAGGGGAGGCCGCGGTTATAATTCACCCCTCCACTTT. Its protein is CASSRGGRGYNSPLHF.

The rearrangement uses TRBV28 and TRBJ2-7; D gene ambiguous. Germline assignment: CDR1 MDHEN and CDR2 SYDVKM. V was cut by 3 bases and J by 2 bases, with 8 bases left in between. The length of the CDR3 is 13 residues. The CDR3 DNA is TGTGCCAGCAGTTTTGGAGTTGCCTACGAGCAGTACTTC. It yields the protein CASSFGVAYEQYF.

This clone has only one observation. CDR3: CASSLFGQVYNSPLHF. The CDR3 nucleotides read TGTGCCAGCAGTTTATTTGGACAAGTCTATAATTCACCCCTCCACTTT. This chain connects TRBV27 to TRBJ1-6, with D possibly matching TRBD1 (5 bases). CDR3 length: 16 residues. Trimming removed 1 base from V and 3 bases from J, with 10 bases in between. Germline V gives CDR1 MNHEY, CDR2 SMNVEV (reference sequence).

The chain joins TRBV7-2 to TRBJ2-3; the D is unclear. Trimming shortened V by 1 base and J by 5 bases, and 19 bases separated the two germline ends. The CDR3 length is 17 residues. CDR1 is SGHTA, CDR2 FQGNSA, per germline. The CDR3 DNA reads TGTGCCAGCAGCTTAGGGATTAGGACGGATGTTGGAGATACGCAGTATTTT. Its translation: CASSLGIRTDVGDTQYF.

This clone was counted a single time. V usage is TRBV10-3 and J usage is TRBJ2-3, with 8 bases lining up with TRBD2. Trimming cost V 10 bases and J 1 base; bases outside gene matches: 7. Germline V gene data show CDR1 as ENHRY and CDR2 as SYGVKD. CDR3 size: 14 residues. The CDR3 region is CATVSGTRTDTQYF. The CDR3 coding sequence is TGTGCCACCGTTAGCGGGACTCGCACAGATACGCAGTATTTT.

The chain joins TRBV6-4 to TRBJ1-4; the D gene is possibly TRBD1 (5 bases). Per germline, CDR1 MRHNA and CDR2 SNTAGT. The CDR3 totals 18 residues. Trimming removed 7 bases from V and 9 bases from J, with 30 bases in between. The CDR3 DNA reads as TGTGCCAGCACCCCAGTGAGGTGGTGTAAGGGGCCGATTAAAAAACTGTTTTTT. This encodes CASTPVRWCKGPIKKLFF.

This sequence joins TRBV4-2 and TRBJ2-1; D call uncertain. Per germline, CDR1 LGHNA and CDR2 YNFKEQ. Trimming shortened V by 1 base and J by 7 bases, and 8 bases separated the two germline ends. The CDR3 has 13 amino acids. CDR3 DNA sequence: TGTGCCAGCAGCCAAGGCATTCTGAATGAGCAGTTCTTC. This translates into CASSQGILNEQFF.

CDR3 DNA: TGCGCCAGCAGCCAAGAGCTAGCGGGAGAGGCTAGGTACGAGCAGTACTTC. Translating it yields CASSQELAGEARYEQYF. The chain couples TRBV4-1 to TRBJ2-5, with 10 bases matching TRBD2. The DNA end favors TRBJ2-7, so the J call may be wrong. Germline V lookup: CDR1 MGHRA, CDR2 YSYEKL. The CDR3 runs 17 residues.

J is TRBJ1-1 and V is TRBV27; D is ambiguous. From germline, CDR1 is MNHEY and CDR2 SMNVEV (reference sequence). V was pared by 5 bases and J by 1 base, with 8 bases between. The CDR3 length is 13 residues. The CDR3 DNA follows: TGTGCCAGCAGTCCCCCGGGGAACACTGAAGCTTTCTTT. Its protein product is CASSPPGNTEAFF.

This clone was seen only once. The chain combines TRBV10-2 with TRBJ2-5, with 8 bases that match TRBD1. The CDR3 is 14 residues long. Germline V gene sequence: CDR1 WSHSY, CDR2 SAAADI. With V trimmed by 2 bases and J by 4 bases, 3 bases remained unmatched. In DNA form, the CDR3 reads TGCGCCAGCAGTGAGAGGACAGGGAGAGAGACCCAGTACTTC. Protein sequence: CASSERTGRETQYF.

The chain is built from TRBV28 and TRBJ1-1; 9 nucleotides align to TRBD1. This CDR3 contains 17 residues. Unmatched junction bases numbered 13, after V lost 6 bases and J lost 2 bases. Germline loops: CDR1 MDHEN, CDR2 SYDVKM. The CDR3 loop is CASSYPRTGEINTEAFF. CDR3 nucleotide sequence: TGTGCCAGCAGCTACCCAAGGACAGGGGAGATAAACACTGAAGCTTTCTTT.

This clone is a singleton in its sample. The chain joins TRBV4-3 to TRBJ2-1, with TRBD1 matching 9 bases. The CDR3 sequence is 16 residues long. V lost 0 bases and J lost 5; bases outside the gene matches: 5. In germline, CDR1 is LGHNA, CDR2 YSLEER. In DNA form, the CDR3 reads TGCGCCAGCAGCCAAGATCTGGGACAGGGACACAATGAGCAGTTCTTC. It encodes CASSQDLGQGHNEQFF.

This chain's CDR3 is CASSKEVTAIGAGGLVDTQYF. The CDR3 nucleotides are TGTGCCAGCAGCAAAGAAGTCACGGCAATTGGAGCGGGAGGGCTAGTAGATACGCAGTATTTT. J is TRBJ2-3 and V is TRBV21-1; the D call TRBD2 from the table was never checked on the DNA. TRBV21-1 is an annotated pseudogene. This CDR3 contains 21 residues.